This is a list of T cell receptor beta chains from one sample in a study of Ad26.COV2.S vaccination and SARS-CoV-2 variants. This table comes from immunoSEQ multiplex PCR, and its TCRdb copy is limited to in-frame clones, with some not included. The sample consists of about 420,000 clones, around 89% of them appearing once. The sequenced sample was peripheral blood, obtained in a trial of Ad26.COV2.S vaccine versus placebo. These TCRs come from a person between 18 and 65 years old who received the Ad26.COV2.S COVID-19 vaccine or a placebo. Each CDR3 is given with its conserved first and last residue. D genes are given only for firm matches. Not every row has a clone size; where given, it reads once, few, many or a size class.

V gene: TRBV27; clone size: NA; J gene: TRBJ2-1; D gene: NA; CDR3 DNA: TGTGCCAGCAGTTTAAGGTCAGGGAAAACGGTCGACAATGAGCAGTTCTTC; CDR3 protein: CASSLRSGKTVDNEQFF
V gene: TRBV11-2; clone size: NA; J gene: TRBJ2-6; D gene: NA; CDR3 DNA: TGTGCCAGCAGCCTGACATCCTCTGGGGCCAACGTCCTGACTTTC; CDR3 protein: CASSLTSSGANVLTF
V gene: TRBV12-3/TRBV12-4; clone size: NA; J gene: TRBJ2-3; D gene: NA; CDR3 DNA: TGTGCCAGCAGTTTGGCGCGCACAGATACGCAGTATTTT; CDR3 protein: CASSLARTDTQYF
V gene: TRBV9; clone size: NA; J gene: TRBJ2-2; D gene: NA; CDR3 DNA: TGTGCCAGCAGCGTCGACACCGGGGAGCTGTTTTTT; CDR3 protein: CASSVDTGELFF
V gene: TRBV21-1; clone size: NA; J gene: TRBJ1-5; D gene: NA; CDR3 DNA: TGTGCCCCCTCCTGCGGTCCCAATCAGCCCCAGCATTTT; CDR3 protein: CAPSCGPNQPQHF
V gene: TRBV11-2; clone size: NA; J gene: TRBJ2-7; D gene: TRBD2; CDR3 DNA: TGTGCCAGCAGCTGGAGCGGGACCCAATACGAGCAGTACTTC; CDR3 protein: CASSWSGTQYEQYF
V gene: TRBV27; clone size: NA; J gene: TRBJ1-2; D gene: TRBD1; CDR3 DNA: TGTGCCAGCAGACGTCCGGGACAGGGGATTCATGGCTACACCTTC; CDR3 protein: CASRRPGQGIHGYTF
V gene: TRBV6-2/TRBV6-3; clone size: NA; J gene: TRBJ2-7; D gene: NA; CDR3 DNA: TGTGCCAGCAGTACAATGCGGGGGCATTCCTACGAGCAGTACTTC; CDR3 protein: CASSTMRGHSYEQYF
V gene: TRBV12-3/TRBV12-4; clone size: NA; J gene: TRBJ1-2; D gene: TRBD1; CDR3 DNA: TGTGCCAGCAGTATAGGACAGGGATCTGGCTACACCTTC; CDR3 protein: CASSIGQGSGYTF
V gene: TRBV19; clone size: NA; J gene: TRBJ2-4; D gene: TRBD2; CDR3 DNA: TGTGCCAGTAGTACGGGACTAGCGGGACCCAAAAACATTCAGTACTTC; CDR3 protein: CASSTGLAGPKNIQYF
V gene: TRBV7-2; clone size: NA; J gene: TRBJ2-1; D gene: NA; CDR3 DNA: TGTGCCAGCAGCACCCCCCGGCGGGGCTACAATGAGCAGTTCTTC; CDR3 protein: CASSTPRRGYNEQFF
V gene: TRBV7-3; clone size: NA; J gene: TRBJ1-1; D gene: NA; CDR3 DNA: TGTGCCAGCAGCATTAACCGGGGAACTGAAGCTTTCTTT; CDR3 protein: CASSINRGTEAFF
V gene: TRBV14; clone size: NA; J gene: TRBJ2-4; D gene: NA; CDR3 DNA: TGTGCCAGCAGCCAAGTTGGGGCCATAGCCAAAAACATTCAGTACTTC; CDR3 protein: CASSQVGAIAKNIQYF
V gene: TRBV5-5; clone size: NA; J gene: TRBJ2-5; D gene: NA; CDR3 DNA: TGTGCCAGCAGCTCATCCCCGAACCAAGAGACCCAGTACTTC; CDR3 protein: CASSSSPNQETQYF
V gene: TRBV27; clone size: NA; J gene: TRBJ2-1; D gene: TRBD2; CDR3 DNA: TGTGCCAGCAGTCCCCGACTAGCAGATCCCCACAATGAGCAGTTCTTC; CDR3 protein: CASSPRLADPHNEQFF
V gene: TRBV19; clone size: NA; J gene: TRBJ2-4; D gene: NA; CDR3 DNA: TGTGCCAGTAGTATGGGCGGGGCGACGAGATACTTC; CDR3 protein: CASSMGGATRYF
V gene: TRBV11-2; clone size: NA; J gene: TRBJ1-5; D gene: TRBD1; CDR3 DNA: TGTGCCAGCAGCCAGACAGGGGTTCAGCCCCAGCATTTT; CDR3 protein: CASSQTGVQPQHF
V gene: TRBV19; clone size: NA; J gene: TRBJ2-3; D gene: NA; CDR3 DNA: TGTGCCAGTACAGGGAACACAGATACGCAGTATTTT; CDR3 protein: CASTGNTDTQYF
V gene: TRBV12-5; clone size: NA; J gene: TRBJ2-3; D gene: NA; CDR3 DNA: TGTGCTAGTGGCCTTGGGGGTCCCACAGATACGCAGTATTTT; CDR3 protein: CASGLGGPTDTQYF
V gene: TRBV4-2; clone size: NA; J gene: TRBJ2-1; D gene: NA; CDR3 DNA: TGTGCCAGCAGCCAAGATAATACAGGACTTCACTACAATGAGCAGTTCTTC; CDR3 protein: CASSQDNTGLHYNEQFF
V gene: TRBV5-4; clone size: NA; J gene: TRBJ2-3; D gene: TRBD2; CDR3 DNA: TGTGCCAGCAGCTTGGTTGCGACTAGCCCAAAACAGGATACGCAGTATTTT; CDR3 protein: CASSLVATSPKQDTQYF
V gene: TRBV12-3/TRBV12-4; clone size: NA; J gene: TRBJ1-2; D gene: NA; CDR3 DNA: TGTGCCAGCAGGGTTTCTGGGGACTATGGCTACACCTTC; CDR3 protein: CASRVSGDYGYTF
V gene: TRBV5-4; clone size: few; J gene: TRBJ1-2; D gene: TRBD1; CDR3 DNA: TGTGCCAGCAGCAGACAGGGGATCGATGGCTACACCTTC; CDR3 protein: CASSRQGIDGYTF
V gene: TRBV7-9; clone size: NA; J gene: TRBJ1-2; D gene: NA; CDR3 DNA: TGTGCCAGCAGCTTAGGGGCAGCGGCCTTGTACTATGGCTACACCTTC; CDR3 protein: CASSLGAAALYYGYTF
V gene: TRBV4-1; clone size: NA; J gene: TRBJ1-5; D gene: NA; CDR3 DNA: TGCGCCAGCAGCCCAGACCCCCAAGATGCCCAGCATTTT; CDR3 protein: CASSPDPQDAQHF
V gene: TRBV6-1; clone size: NA; J gene: TRBJ1-1; D gene: NA; CDR3 DNA: TGTGCCAGCAGTGAAGCGAGTGGGGCAGGGTGGACTGAAGCTTTCTTT; CDR3 protein: CASSEASGAGWTEAFF